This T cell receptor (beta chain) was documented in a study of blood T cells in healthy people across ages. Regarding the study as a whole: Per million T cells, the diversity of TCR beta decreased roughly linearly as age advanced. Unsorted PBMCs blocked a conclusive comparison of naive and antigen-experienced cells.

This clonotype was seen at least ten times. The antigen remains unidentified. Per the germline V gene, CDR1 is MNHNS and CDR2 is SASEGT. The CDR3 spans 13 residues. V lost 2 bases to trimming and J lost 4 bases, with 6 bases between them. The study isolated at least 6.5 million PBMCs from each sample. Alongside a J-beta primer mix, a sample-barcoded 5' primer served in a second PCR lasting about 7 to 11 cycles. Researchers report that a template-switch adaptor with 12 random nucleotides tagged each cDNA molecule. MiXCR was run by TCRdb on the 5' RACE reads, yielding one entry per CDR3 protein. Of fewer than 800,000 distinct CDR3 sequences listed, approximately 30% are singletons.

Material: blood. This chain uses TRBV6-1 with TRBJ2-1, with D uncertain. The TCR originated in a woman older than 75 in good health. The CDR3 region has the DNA TGTGCCAGCAGTGAATATTGGTACAATGAGCAGTTCTTC. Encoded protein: CASSEYWYNEQFF.